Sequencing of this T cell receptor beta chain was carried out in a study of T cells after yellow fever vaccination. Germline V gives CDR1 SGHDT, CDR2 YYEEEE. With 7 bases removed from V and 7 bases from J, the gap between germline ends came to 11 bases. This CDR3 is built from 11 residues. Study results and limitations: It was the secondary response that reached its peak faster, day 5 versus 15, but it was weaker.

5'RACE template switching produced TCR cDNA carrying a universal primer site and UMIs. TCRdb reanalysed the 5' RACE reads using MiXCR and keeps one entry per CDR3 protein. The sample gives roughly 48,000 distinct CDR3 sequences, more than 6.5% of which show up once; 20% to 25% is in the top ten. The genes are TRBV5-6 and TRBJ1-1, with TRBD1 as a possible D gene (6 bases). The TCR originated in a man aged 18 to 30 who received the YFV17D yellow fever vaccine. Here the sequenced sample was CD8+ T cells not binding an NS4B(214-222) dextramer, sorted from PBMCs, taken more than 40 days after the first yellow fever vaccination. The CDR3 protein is CASLRTDEAFF. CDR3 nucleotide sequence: TGTGCCAGCTTAAGGACAGATGAAGCTTTCTTT.